These 8 T cell receptor beta chains share one sample of origin, sequenced in a study of spatial heterogeneity in lung cancer. One entry per CDR3 protein results from TCRdb running MiXCR on the 5' RACE reads. The sample lists 30,000 to 45,000 distinct CDR3 sequences; less than 8.5% were seen once. The time point was: sample taken at primary tumor resection. The sample consisted of PBMCs, taken at surgery. These TCRs come from a female donor with early-stage non-small cell lung cancer.

At least ten counts were recorded for this clonotype. The chain recombines TRBV29-1 with TRBJ2-2, with 9 bases lining up with TRBD1. The CDR3 is 13 residues long. The J segment lost 7 bases and the V segment lost 6 bases, leaving 6 bases of the junction unmatched. The germline V gene has CDR1 SQVTM and CDR2 ANQGSEA. CDR3 amino acids: CSVPQGAVGELFF. The CDR3 DNA reads as TGCAGCGTACCACAGGGGGCCGTCGGGGAGCTGTTTTTT.

This clonotype was detected ten times or more. This chain joins TRBV5-1 and TRBJ2-1; D is unclear. The CDR3 covers 14 residues. V gave up 3 bases and J gave up 4 bases, with 11 bases separating them. Germline CDR1 reads SGHRS; CDR2 reads YFSETQ. This chain's CDR3 is CASSSAPDYNEQFF. As DNA, the CDR3 is TGCGCCAGCAGCTCGGCCCCCGATTACAATGAGCAGTTCTTC.

This clonotype was counted a few times. The chain recombines TRBV7-9 with TRBJ2-1, with TRBD2 matching 13 bases. The germline gives CDR1 SEHNR, CDR2 FQNEAQ (reference sequence). V gave up 4 bases and J gave up 2 bases; unmatched junction bases: 14. The CDR3 has 20 residues. The CDR3 DNA is TGTGCCAGCAGCTCCTGGGGACTAGCGGGGTCGAGCCGAACCTACAATGAGCAGTTCTTC. It yields the protein CASSSWGLAGSSRTYNEQFF.

This clonotype was recorded at least ten times. CDR3 DNA sequence: TGTGCCAGCAGCTCCCACCGGGACAGGTACAATGAGCAGTTCTTC. Protein: CASSSHRDRYNEQFF. This chain joins TRBV7-2 and TRBJ2-1; 8 nucleotides match TRBD1. This CDR3 comprises 15 residues. Germline CDR1 SGHTA, CDR2 FQGNSA. After removal of 4 bases from V and 4 bases from J, the junction contained 6 bases not matched to a gene.

This clonotype was found many times. The chain links TRBV6-5 to TRBJ2-2; no reliable D call. The V gene's germline CDR1 is MNHEY and CDR2 SVGAGI. The length of the CDR3 is 13 residues. V lost 4 bases to trimming and J lost 14 bases, with 17 bases between them. Here the CDR3 DNA reads TGTGCCAGCAGTTCCCCCCTCGAGATTGACCTGTTTTTT. Protein product: CASSSPLEIDLFF.

There are many counts of this clonotype. The genes are TRBV5-5 and TRBJ1-2, with D possibly being TRBD1 (5 bases). Trimming pared 7 bases from V and 4 bases from J, leaving 14 bases between. CDR1 is SGHKS and CDR2 is YYEKEE in the germline V gene (reference sequence). The CDR3 has 13 residues. CDR3 protein: CASGARFGYGYTF. The CDR3, as DNA: TGTGCCAGCGGGGCCAGATTCGGCTATGGCTACACCTTC.

This clonotype occurred many times. The V gene is TRBV5-1, the J gene TRBJ2-2; 8 nucleotides align to TRBD2. Unmatched junction bases numbered 10, after V lost 3 bases and J lost 0 bases. Germline V gene lookup returns CDR1 SGHRS and CDR2 YFSETQ. The CDR3 has 18 residues. CDR3 loop: CASSSPTYSGTNTGELFF. Here the CDR3 DNA reads TGCGCCAGCAGCTCTCCCACCTATAGCGGGACGAACACCGGGGAGCTGTTTTTT.

The J gene is TRBJ2-5, the V gene TRBV6-2 or TRBV6-3; 7 bases fit TRBD2. With 8 bases clipped from V and 2 bases from J, the junction kept 11 bases outside the gene matches. Germline V CDR1 and CDR2: MNHEY, SVGEGT. CDR3 size: 15 residues. CDR3 residues: CASSVRRGLQETQYF. In DNA form, the CDR3 reads TGTGCCAGCTCTGTCCGGCGGGGGTTACAAGAGACCCAGTACTTC.